This TCR beta chain was obtained from a study of cytomegalovirus exposure and HLA in healthy donors. Study information: Among about 179 million T cells, an earlier analysis found 90 million to 130 million unique TCR beta sequences. Caucasian-associated ancestry cluster membership applied to just over 80% of 398 genotyped donors. Study-wide findings and caveats: An analysis done earlier found most TCR beta V segments productive about 90% or about 30% of the time.

On this clone itself: The antigen is not known.

CDR3 size: 17 residues. 13 Jbeta primers and 60 Vbeta primers were used for the PCR. Clones were sequenced by immunoSEQ multiplex PCR, and TCRdb holds only the in-frame ones, with some missing. The sample yields roughly 290,000 clones, 80% seen once. This clonotype was sampled from a girl aged 2-10 years in good health and CMV-seronegative. Sequenced: PBMCs. The chain employs TRBV21-1 and TRBJ1-1. TRBV21-1 is a known pseudogene. The CDR3 coding sequence is TGTGCCAGCAGCGCGCGCCGAGAGAACCTACGGAACACTGAAGCTTTCTTT. Translation: CASSARRENLRNTEAFF.